The rows below give T cell receptor beta chains drawn from one sample of a study of CD8 T cells in ankylosing spondylitis. TCRdb re-analysed the 5' RACE reads in MiXCR, keeping a single row per CDR3 protein. The profile shows about 280,000 distinct CDR3 sequences, 20% of them singletons. Sequencing was done on a sample of blood, either unsorted or a sorted T cell fraction (not recorded which). These receptors all come from a male donor with ankylosing spondylitis or in good health (not recorded which). The CDR3 runs from the conserved cysteine through the conserved F or W. The order of the fields is clone size, V gene, CDR3 protein. Size tells how often a clone was seen (once, few, many) or the class of an expanded clone, and some rows leave it out.

many TRBV29-1 CSVGQRSYNEQFF
- TRBV25-1 CASSEAGARSYGYTF
- TRBV6-5 CASSSRAGLAGGNTGELFF
many TRBV5-1 CASSLAGGRQPQHF
- TRBV7-8 CASSLVPTSDEQFF
- TRBV29-1 CSAGNYGYTF
many TRBV5-1 CASSLGQGPSTDTQYF
- TRBV14 CASSDGRTASGNTIYF
many TRBV6-5 CASSYTRTGSMGQETQYF
many TRBV11-3 CASSLDLGTDTQYF
few TRBV12-3/TRBV12-4 CASSLGTDSNQPQHF
- TRBV3-1 CASSRDSVSTDTQYF
- TRBV7-8 CASSSRGGVWVSTDTQYF
few TRBV6-5 CASSYSGVPNEKLFF
- TRBV10-3 CAISGDGVKVTGANVLTF
- TRBV11-3 CASSPGPGRTEAFF
- TRBV25-1 CASKGVNQPQHF
many TRBV5-1 CASSFRGSDQETQYF
few TRBV27 CASSYGRGNSPLHF
few TRBV18 CASSPLESVYNEQFF
many TRBV10-3 CAISGPAGQPQHF
few TRBV7-9 CASSLAPGPINEQFF
many TRBV5-1 CASSLTGSNEKLFF
- TRBV7-3 CASSLRGTVSSYNEQFF
- TRBV10-1 CASSDHRVLHNEQLF
many TRBV11-2 CASSPRGTGLAGLYEQFF
- TRBV6-6 CASSYSGEGSQYF
- TRBV11-2 CASSLPWGFSTDTQYF
few TRBV6-4 CASSPGGPATDTQYF
many TRBV11-2 CASSLAARGGTDTQYF
- TRBV7-9 CASRFTRLAGFMDEQFF
- TRBV6-2/TRBV6-3 CASRKLASTGETQYF
few TRBV6-5 CASSYNRRRRQSSYNEQFF
few TRBV25-1 CASSELAQETQYF
many TRBV24-1 CATSDLGGDRQFF
- TRBV20-1 CSARDVQGLVYGYTF
many TRBV20-1 CSARDLTEVQETQYF